This T cell receptor (beta chain) is from a study of blood T cells in healthy people across ages. Each donor supplied ten milliliters of peripheral blood. Sample-barcoded 5' priming and a J-beta primer mix drove a second PCR of roughly 7 to 11 cycles. MiXCR, run by TCRdb on the 5' RACE reads, gives a single entry per CDR3 protein. The sample yields around 970,000 distinct CDR3 sequences, roughly 51% seen once. V was shortened by 10 bases and J by 5 bases, with 16 bases between the two germline ends. CDR3 length equals 13 residues. The germline CDR1 and CDR2 sequences are SGHRS and YFSETQ. This chain joins TRBV5-1 and TRBJ1-5; D may be TRBD1 (6 bases). The sequenced sample consisted of blood. The sequence derives from a woman aged 55-69 years in good health. The CDR3 reads CAGSQGVDQPQHF. CDR3 coding DNA: TGCGCCGGCTCACAGGGAGTTGATCAGCCCCAGCATTTT. The variable domain in full, completed from reference TRBV5-1 and TRBJ1-5, reads KAGVTQTPRYLIKTRGQQVTLSCSPISGHRSVSWYQQTPGQGLQFLFEYFSETQRNKGNFPGRFSGRQFSNSRSEMNVSTLELGDSALYLCAGSQGVDQPQHFGDGTRLSIL.